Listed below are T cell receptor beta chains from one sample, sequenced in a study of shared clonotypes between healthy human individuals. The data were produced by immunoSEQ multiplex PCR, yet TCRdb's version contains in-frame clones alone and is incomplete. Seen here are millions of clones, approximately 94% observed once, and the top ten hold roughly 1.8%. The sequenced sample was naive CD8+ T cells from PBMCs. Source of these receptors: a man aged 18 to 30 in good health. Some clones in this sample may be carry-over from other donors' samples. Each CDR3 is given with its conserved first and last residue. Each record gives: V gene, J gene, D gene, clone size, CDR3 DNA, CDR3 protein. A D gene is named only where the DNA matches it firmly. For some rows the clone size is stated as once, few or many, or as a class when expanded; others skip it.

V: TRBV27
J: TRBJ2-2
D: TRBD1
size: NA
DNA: TGTGCCAGCAGTATCACCGGGACAGCTGGCGGGGAGCTGTTTTTT
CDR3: CASSITGTAGGELFF

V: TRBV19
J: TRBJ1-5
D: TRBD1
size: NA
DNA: TGTGCCAGTAGCGGGACAGGGGAAGTTCAGCCCCAGCATTTT
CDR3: CASSGTGEVQPQHF

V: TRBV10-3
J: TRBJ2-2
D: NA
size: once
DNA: TGTGCCATCAGCGGACCAGCCCAGGAAGGGGCCCTCAAGTCCGGGGAGCTGTTTTTT
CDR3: CAISGPAQEGALKSGELFF

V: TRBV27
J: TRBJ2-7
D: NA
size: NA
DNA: TGTGCCAGCAGTCCGAGTTTGCACGAGCAGTACTTC
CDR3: CASSPSLHEQYF

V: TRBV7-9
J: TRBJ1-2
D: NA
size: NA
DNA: TGTGCCAGCAGCTTATACAGTGAAGCTAACTATGGCTACACCTTC
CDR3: CASSLYSEANYGYTF

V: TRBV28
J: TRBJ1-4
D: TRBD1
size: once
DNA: TGTGCCAGCAGTTTATGGGCAGGGGGGGGTGGTGGTGAAAAACTGTTTTTT
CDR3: CASSLWAGGGGGEKLFF

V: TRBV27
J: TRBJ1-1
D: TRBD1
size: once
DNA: TGTGCCAGCAGTTGGGGGCCAGGGGGGAACACTGAAGCTTTCTTT
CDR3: CASSWGPGGNTEAFF

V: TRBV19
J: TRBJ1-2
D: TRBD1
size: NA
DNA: TGTGCCAGCCACAGGGGTAACGATGGCTACACCTTC
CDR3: CASHRGNDGYTF

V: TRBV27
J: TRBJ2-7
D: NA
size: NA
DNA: TGTGCCAGCAGCGTCGGCGGATCCTACGAGCAGTACTTC
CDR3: CASSVGGSYEQYF

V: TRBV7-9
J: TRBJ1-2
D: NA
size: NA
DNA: TGTGCCAGCAGCCTGGGGACACCCAACTATGGCTACACCTTC
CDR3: CASSLGTPNYGYTF

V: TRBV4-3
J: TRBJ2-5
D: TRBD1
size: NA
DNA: TGCGCCAGCAGCCAAGATAGACGGCCGGACAGGGAAGAGACCCAGTACTTC
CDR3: CASSQDRRPDREETQYF

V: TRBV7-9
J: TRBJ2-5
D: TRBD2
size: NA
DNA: TGTGCCAGCAGCTTTCGACTAGCGGAGGGCGGGGAGACCCAGTACTTC
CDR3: CASSFRLAEGGETQYF

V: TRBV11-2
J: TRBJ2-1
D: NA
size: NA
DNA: TGTGCCAGCAGCTTAGGGATCCAGGTCCCTTACAATGAGCAGTTCTTC
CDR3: CASSLGIQVPYNEQFF

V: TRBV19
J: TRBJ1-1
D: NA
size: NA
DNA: TGTGCCAGTAGTATCGGTGGGAACACTGAAGCTTTCTTT
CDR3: CASSIGGNTEAFF

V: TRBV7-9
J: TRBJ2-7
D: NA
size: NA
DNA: TGTGCCAGCAGCTCATTCCTTGACGGGGTCAAGGGCGAGCAGTACTTC
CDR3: CASSSFLDGVKGEQYF